The sequence of this T cell receptor (beta chain) was determined in a study of shared clonotypes between healthy human individuals. The overall study: CD4 naive and CD4 memory each took three plates per donor, while CD8 naive took two and CD8 memory one. General study findings and limits: What rarefaction showed was incomplete sorted-subset sequencing despite large depth. Clonotype sharing among donors likely depends on sequencing depth.

The trim removed 2 bases at V and 5 bases at J, leaving 4 bases unmatched. Looked up from germline, CDR1 is SGHRS and CDR2 is YFSETQ. This CDR3 has 14 amino acids. To note about this clone: Its specificity is unknown.

Using immunoSEQ multiplex PCR, the repertoire was profiled, and TCRdb retains in-frame clones only, with some absent. The sample carries about 2,500,000 clones, approximately 92% recorded once. The chain carries TRBV5-1 and TRBJ1-2, with 9 bases aligning to TRBD1. The origin of this receptor is a man aged 18-30 years in good health. Sequences were obtained from naive CD4+ T cells sorted from blood. Subset: CD45RA+ positively selected. The DNA of the CDR3 is TGCGCCAGCAGCTTACAGGGGGCCGGTTATGGCTACACCTTC. It codes for CASSLQGAGYGYTF.